This T cell receptor beta chain was captured by sequencing in a study of blood T cell repertoires in COVID-19. The CDR3 length is 14 residues. Germline CDR1 is MNHEY and CDR2 is SVGAGI. V lost 7 bases and J lost 4, with 15 bases in between. Participant reports of clinical history set cohort assignment. Donors in Cohort 3 who had recovered were those with two negative PCRs, healthcare professional clearance, or resolution of their symptoms. Profiling relied on immunoSEQ multiplex PCR, and the TCRdb table lists in-frame clones only, not all of them. The table has about 160,000 clones, approximately 88% seen once.

The sequence was obtained from a woman aged 45-59 years who had recovered from COVID-19. The source material was PBMCs or T cells enriched from blood (not recorded which). The chain uses TRBV6-5 and TRBJ2-3; maybe TRBD1 (5 bases). For the CDR3, the DNA is TGTGCCAGCACGACCCAGGGTAGTGCAGATACGCAGTATTTT. Amino acid sequence: CASTTQGSADTQYF.